Listed below are T cell receptor beta chains from one sample, sequenced in a study of T cell responses to AZD1222 COVID-19 vaccine. The table came from immunoSEQ multiplex PCR; TCRdb's copy has only in-frame clones and leaves some out. The sample consists of about 170,000 clones, approximately 90% of them appearing once. The sample in question was peripheral blood, obtained on day 0 of AZD1222 vaccination. The source is an adult in good health. The CDR3 runs from the conserved cysteine through the conserved F or W. The order of the fields is V gene, D gene, J gene, clone size, CDR3 protein, CDR3 DNA. The D gene is left open where the match is weak. Clone size is given for some rows only: seen once, a few or many times, or a class if the clone is expanded.

v_call: TRBV6-2/TRBV6-3; d_call: TRBD1; j_call: TRBJ2-5; clone_size: .; cdr3_aa: CASSYPTGQPHKETQYF; cdr3_nt: TGTGCCAGCAGTTACCCTACGGGACAGCCGCATAAAGAGACCCAGTACTTC
v_call: TRBV6-6; d_call: .; j_call: TRBJ1-2; clone_size: few; cdr3_aa: CASSRSQTGLYGYTF; cdr3_nt: TGTGCCAGCAGTCGATCCCAGACAGGCCTCTATGGCTACACCTTC
v_call: TRBV6-5; d_call: .; j_call: TRBJ1-1; clone_size: .; cdr3_aa: CASSFRGALNTEAFF; cdr3_nt: TGTGCCAGCAGTTTTCGAGGAGCCTTGAACACTGAAGCTTTCTTT
v_call: TRBV9; d_call: .; j_call: TRBJ2-7; clone_size: once; cdr3_aa: CASSVDTGTTYEQYF; cdr3_nt: TGTGCCAGCAGCGTAGATACAGGGACGACCTACGAGCAGTACTTC
v_call: TRBV7-8; d_call: TRBD2; j_call: TRBJ2-2; clone_size: once; cdr3_aa: CASSLSSGGAPGELFF; cdr3_nt: TGTGCCAGCAGCCTCTCTAGCGGGGGGGCCCCCGGGGAGCTGTTTTTT
v_call: TRBV18; d_call: .; j_call: TRBJ2-7; clone_size: .; cdr3_aa: CASSPPAGTASSYEQYF; cdr3_nt: TGTGCCAGCTCACCTCCTGCGGGGACGGCAAGCTCCTACGAGCAGTACTTC
v_call: TRBV6-5; d_call: .; j_call: TRBJ1-2; clone_size: few; cdr3_aa: CASSLAPNYGYTF; cdr3_nt: TGTGCCAGCAGTCTGGCGCCGAACTATGGCTACACCTTC
v_call: TRBV19; d_call: .; j_call: TRBJ2-5; clone_size: .; cdr3_aa: CASSDTYQETQYF; cdr3_nt: TGTGCCAGCTCGGACACGTACCAAGAGACCCAGTACTTC
v_call: TRBV7-9; d_call: .; j_call: TRBJ1-1; clone_size: .; cdr3_aa: CASSLNGNPNTEAFF; cdr3_nt: TGTGCCAGCAGCTTGAATGGTAACCCGAACACTGAAGCTTTCTTT
v_call: TRBV5-1; d_call: .; j_call: TRBJ1-4; clone_size: few; cdr3_aa: CASSPVAGPAGLQLFF; cdr3_nt: TGCGCCAGCAGCCCTGTCGCCGGGCCAGCAGGTTTGCAACTGTTTTTT
v_call: TRBV18; d_call: TRBD1; j_call: TRBJ1-2; clone_size: .; cdr3_aa: CASSIDRADYGYTF; cdr3_nt: TGTGCCAGCTCAATCGACAGGGCAGACTATGGCTACACCTTC
v_call: TRBV11-2; d_call: .; j_call: TRBJ1-6; clone_size: once; cdr3_aa: CASSLEAGTWSPLHF; cdr3_nt: TGTGCCAGCAGCTTAGAGGCAGGGACTTGGTCACCCCTCCACTTT
v_call: TRBV19; d_call: .; j_call: TRBJ1-1; clone_size: .; cdr3_aa: CASSSGGPEAFF; cdr3_nt: TGTGCCAGTAGTAGTGGGGGCCCTGAAGCTTTCTTT
v_call: TRBV3-1/TRBV3-2; d_call: TRBD1; j_call: TRBJ2-7; clone_size: .; cdr3_aa: CASSQVLTGGLAYEQYF; cdr3_nt: TGTGCCAGCAGCCAAGTCCTGACAGGGGGTCTCGCCTACGAGCAGTACTTC
v_call: TRBV9; d_call: .; j_call: TRBJ1-1; clone_size: .; cdr3_aa: CASSVGGRNTEAFF; cdr3_nt: TGTGCCAGCAGCGTAGGGGGACGGAACACTGAAGCTTTCTTT
v_call: TRBV19; d_call: TRBD1; j_call: TRBJ1-5; clone_size: .; cdr3_aa: CASSPRDRLDQPQHF; cdr3_nt: TGTGCCAGTAGTCCCAGGGACAGGTTGGATCAGCCCCAGCATTTT
v_call: TRBV3-1/TRBV3-2; d_call: .; j_call: TRBJ1-1; clone_size: .; cdr3_aa: CASSPGTPGWDTEAFF; cdr3_nt: TGTGCCAGCAGCCCAGGGACACCCGGTTGGGACACTGAAGCTTTCTTT
v_call: TRBV11-1; d_call: TRBD1; j_call: TRBJ2-1; clone_size: .; cdr3_aa: CASSPRDRGKNEQFF; cdr3_nt: TGTGCCAGCAGCCCCCGGGACAGGGGGAAAAATGAGCAGTTCTTC
v_call: TRBV5-6; d_call: .; j_call: TRBJ2-7; clone_size: .; cdr3_aa: CASSLYTPTYEQYF; cdr3_nt: TGTGCCAGCAGCTTGTATACCCCCACCTACGAGCAGTACTTC
v_call: TRBV7-2; d_call: TRBD1; j_call: TRBJ1-3; clone_size: .; cdr3_aa: CASSLAGTGPGNTIYF; cdr3_nt: TGTGCCAGCAGCCTAGCAGGGACAGGGCCTGGAAACACCATATATTTT
v_call: TRBV7-3; d_call: TRBD2; j_call: TRBJ2-1; clone_size: .; cdr3_aa: CASSLKAGLAGVQQYNEQFF; cdr3_nt: TGTGCCAGCAGCTTAAAGGCTGGACTAGCGGGGGTCCAACAATACAATGAGCAGTTCTTC
v_call: TRBV5-1; d_call: .; j_call: TRBJ2-5; clone_size: once; cdr3_aa: CASSLGTSSETQYF; cdr3_nt: TGCGCCAGCAGCTTGGGAACCTCCTCGGAGACCCAGTACTTC
v_call: TRBV3-1/TRBV3-2; d_call: .; j_call: TRBJ1-4; clone_size: .; cdr3_aa: CASSHGSTNEKLFF; cdr3_nt: TGTGCCAGCAGCCATGGGTCAACTAATGAAAAACTGTTTTTT
v_call: TRBV5-1; d_call: .; j_call: TRBJ1-2; clone_size: once; cdr3_aa: CASSFGQGGGYTF; cdr3_nt: TGCGCCAGCAGCTTCGGTCAGGGAGGTGGCTACACCTTC